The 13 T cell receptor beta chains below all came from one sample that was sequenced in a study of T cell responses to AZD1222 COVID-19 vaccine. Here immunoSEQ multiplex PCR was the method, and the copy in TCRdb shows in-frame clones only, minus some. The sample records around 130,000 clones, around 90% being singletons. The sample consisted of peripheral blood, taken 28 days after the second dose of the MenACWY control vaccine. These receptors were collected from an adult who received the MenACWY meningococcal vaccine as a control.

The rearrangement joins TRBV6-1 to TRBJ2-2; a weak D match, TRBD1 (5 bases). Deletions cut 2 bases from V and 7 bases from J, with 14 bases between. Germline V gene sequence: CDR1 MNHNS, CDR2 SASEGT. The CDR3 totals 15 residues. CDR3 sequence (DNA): TGTGCCAGCAGTGAACCAGGGTGGTATGGCGGGGAGCTGTTTTTT. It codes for CASSEPGWYGGELFF.

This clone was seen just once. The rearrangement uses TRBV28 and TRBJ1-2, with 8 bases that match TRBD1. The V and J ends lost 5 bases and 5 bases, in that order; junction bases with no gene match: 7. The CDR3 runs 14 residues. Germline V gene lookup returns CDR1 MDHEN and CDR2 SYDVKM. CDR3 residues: CASSLDRVGYGYTF. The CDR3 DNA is TGTGCCAGCAGTCTGGACAGGGTGGGGTATGGCTACACCTTC.

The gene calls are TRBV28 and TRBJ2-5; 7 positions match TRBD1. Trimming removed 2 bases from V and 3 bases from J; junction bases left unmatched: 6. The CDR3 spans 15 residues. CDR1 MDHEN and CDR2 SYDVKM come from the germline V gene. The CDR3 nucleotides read TGTGCCAGCAGTTTAACCGGGACAGTTAAAGAGACCCAGTACTTC. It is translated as CASSLTGTVKETQYF. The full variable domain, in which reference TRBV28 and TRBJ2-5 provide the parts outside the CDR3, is DVKVTQSSRYLVKRTGEKVFLECVQDMDHENMFWYRQDPGLGLRLIYFSYDVKMKEKGDIPEGYSVSREKKERFSLILESASTNQTSMYLCASSLTGTVKETQYFGPGTRLLVL.

CDR3 sequence (DNA): TGTGCCAGCAGCTCCTGGGGGTGGGGATACGAGCAGTACGTC. It yields the protein CASSSWGWGYEQYV. The V and J genes are TRBV11-2 and TRBJ2-7; TRBD1 or TRBD2 may be the D gene (5 bases each). Looked up from germline, CDR1 is SGHAT and CDR2 is FQNNGV. This CDR3 is built from 14 residues. V was shortened by 4 bases and J by 4 bases, with 14 bases between the two germline ends.

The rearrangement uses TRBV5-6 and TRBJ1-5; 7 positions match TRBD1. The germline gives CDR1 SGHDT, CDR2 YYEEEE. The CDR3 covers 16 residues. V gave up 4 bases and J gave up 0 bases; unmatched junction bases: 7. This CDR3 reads CASSQTGVYSNQPQHF. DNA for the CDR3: TGTGCCAGCAGCCAAACAGGGGTCTATAGCAATCAGCCCCAGCATTTT.

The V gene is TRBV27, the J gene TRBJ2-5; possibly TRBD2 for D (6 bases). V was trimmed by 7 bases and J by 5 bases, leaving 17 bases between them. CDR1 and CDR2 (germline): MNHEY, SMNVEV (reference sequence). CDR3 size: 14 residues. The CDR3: CASTLPRGRETQYF. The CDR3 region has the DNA TGTGCCAGCACCCTCCCGCGGGGACGGGAGACCCAGTACTTC.

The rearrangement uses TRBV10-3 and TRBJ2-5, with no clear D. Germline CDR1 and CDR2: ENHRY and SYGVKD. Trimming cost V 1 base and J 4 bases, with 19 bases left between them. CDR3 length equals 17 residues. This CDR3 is CAISELGKETVRETQYF. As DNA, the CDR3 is TGTGCCATCAGTGAGTTAGGGAAGGAGACTGTTCGAGAGACCCAGTACTTC.

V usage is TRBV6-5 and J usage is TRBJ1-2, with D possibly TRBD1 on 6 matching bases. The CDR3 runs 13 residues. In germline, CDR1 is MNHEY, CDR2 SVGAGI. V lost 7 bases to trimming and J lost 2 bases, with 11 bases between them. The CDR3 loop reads CASKPGANYGYTF. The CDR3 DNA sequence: TGTGCCAGCAAACCGGGGGCAAACTATGGCTACACCTTC.

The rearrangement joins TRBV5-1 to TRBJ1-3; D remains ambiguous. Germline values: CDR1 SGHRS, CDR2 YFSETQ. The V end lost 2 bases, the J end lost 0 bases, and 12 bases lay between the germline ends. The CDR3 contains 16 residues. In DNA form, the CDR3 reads TGCGCCAGCAGCTTCGGCAGATCCTCCTCTGGAAACACCATATATTTT. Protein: CASSFGRSSSGNTIYF.

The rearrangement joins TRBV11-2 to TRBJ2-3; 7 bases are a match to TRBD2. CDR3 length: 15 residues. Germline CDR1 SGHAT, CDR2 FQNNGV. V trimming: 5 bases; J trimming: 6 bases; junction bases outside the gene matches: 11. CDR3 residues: CASSPSGVGGDTQYF. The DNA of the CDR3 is TGTGCCAGCAGCCCAAGCGGGGTCGGTGGTGATACGCAGTATTTT.

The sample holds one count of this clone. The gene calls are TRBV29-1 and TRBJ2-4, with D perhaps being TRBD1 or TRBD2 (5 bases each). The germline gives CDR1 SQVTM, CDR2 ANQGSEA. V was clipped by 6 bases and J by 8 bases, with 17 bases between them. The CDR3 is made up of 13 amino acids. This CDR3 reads CSVSTGMGDIQYF. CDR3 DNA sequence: TGCAGCGTGTCTACCGGGATGGGGGACATTCAGTACTTC.

The CDR3 here is CAISEGRAHSPLHF. The DNA of the CDR3 is TGTGCCATCAGTGAAGGCAGGGCTCATTCACCCCTCCACTTT. The J gene is TRBJ1-6, the V gene TRBV10-3; weak D call: TRBD1 (5 bases). CDR1 ENHRY and CDR2 SYGVKD come from the germline V gene. The length of the CDR3 is 14 residues. V was clipped by 3 bases and J by 8 bases, with 11 bases between them.

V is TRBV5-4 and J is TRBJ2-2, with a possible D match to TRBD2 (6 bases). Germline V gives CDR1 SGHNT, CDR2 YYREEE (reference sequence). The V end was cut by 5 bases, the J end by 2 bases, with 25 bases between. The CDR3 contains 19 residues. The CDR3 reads CASSFQTSFRTTNTGELFF. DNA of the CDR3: TGTGCCAGCAGTTTCCAGACTTCCTTTCGGACTACCAACACCGGGGAGCTGTTTTTT. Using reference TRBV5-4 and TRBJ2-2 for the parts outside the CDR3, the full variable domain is ETGVTQSPTHLIKTRGQQVTLRCSSQSGHNTVSWYQQALGQGPQFIFQYYREEENGRGNFPPRFSGLQFPNYSSELNVNALELDDSALYLCASSFQTSFRTTNTGELFFGEGSRLTVL.